The following is a TCR beta chain sequence with its context. The data derive from a study of T cell changes during pregnancy in multiple sclerosis. V gave up 3 bases and J gave up 4 bases; unmatched junction bases: 6. Germline V CDR1 and CDR2: SQVTM, ANQGSEA. The CDR3 is 14 residues long. Here immunoSEQ multiplex PCR was the method, and the copy in TCRdb shows in-frame clones only, minus some. The sample includes approximately 49,000 clones, 88% of them seen just once. V usage is TRBV29-1 and J usage is TRBJ2-3; TRBD2 aligns across 8 bases. Sequencing used CD4+ T cells from peripheral blood mononuclear cells, obtained in the second trimester of pregnancy. The clonotype was recovered from a female donor with multiple sclerosis, enrolled in a pregnancy study. The DNA for the CDR3 is TGCAGCGTTGAGGGCGGGAGGAGCGCAGATACGCAGTATTTT. It is translated as CSVEGGRSADTQYF.